The T cell receptor beta chain under discussion was sequenced for a study of post-analysis software for immune sequencing data. Findings and caveats of the study: Controls significantly exceeded multiple sclerosis patients in normalized Chao1 diversity. F measure grouped same-batch samples tightly together. Five or six TRBV segments, including TRBV5-6, TRBV5-1 and TRBV20-1, were more frequent in patients than controls.

Comments on this clonotype: As yet, its antigen is unknown.

Sequencing libraries made from TCR beta cDNA carried unique molecular identifiers. TCRdb re-called the PCR reads through MiXCR, storing one row per CDR3 protein. Of about 460,000 distinct CDR3 sequences listed, less than 45% are singletons. The V and J ends lost 5 bases and 3 bases respectively, with 18 bases between them. The CDR3 loop spans 15 amino acids. Germline CDR1 DFQATT, CDR2 SNEGSKA (reference sequence). The chain carries TRBV20-1 and TRBJ2-3; possible D gene TRBD2, 6 bases. The source is a girl between 10 and 17 years old with multiple sclerosis. The sequenced material came from blood. The DNA of the CDR3 is TGCAGTGCTGGATTTCCGGGACTGGTTACAGATACGCAGTATTTT. Translating it yields CSAGFPGLVTDTQYF.